Listed below are T cell receptor beta chains from one sample, sequenced in a study of T cells after yellow fever vaccination. TCRdb reprocessed the 5' RACE reads with MiXCR, giving one entry per CDR3 protein. Of about 170,000 distinct CDR3 sequences detected, approximately 11% appear once; the ten largest clones hold 36%. The specimen comprised CD8+ T cells sorted from PBMCs, sampled 15 days after the yellow fever booster vaccination. These TCRs come from a man between 18 and 35 years old who received the YFV17D yellow fever vaccine. The CDR3 runs from the conserved cysteine through the conserved F or W. Fields, in order: J gene, D gene, V gene, clone size, CDR3 DNA, CDR3 protein. A D gene is named only where the DNA matches it firmly. Only some rows state a clone size, as once, few, many or a class for expanded clones.

j_call: TRBJ2-3; d_call: -; v_call: TRBV4-3; clone_size: -; cdr3_nt: TGCGCCAGCAGCCAAGAGTCGGGCCTAGGAACAGATACGCAGTATTTT; cdr3_aa: CASSQESGLGTDTQYF
j_call: TRBJ2-1; d_call: -; v_call: TRBV7-3; clone_size: -; cdr3_nt: TGTGCCAGCAGCTTAAGCGTTGGAGGGATACGGGCAAATGAGCAGTTCTTC; cdr3_aa: CASSLSVGGIRANEQFF
j_call: TRBJ1-1; d_call: TRBD1; v_call: TRBV11-2; clone_size: few; cdr3_nt: TGTGCCAGCAGCCCGAGCACAGGGGCTAACACTGAAGCTTTCTTT; cdr3_aa: CASSPSTGANTEAFF
j_call: TRBJ2-7; d_call: -; v_call: TRBV5-4; clone_size: -; cdr3_nt: TGTGCCAGCAGCTTCGGGGGTTTCTACGAGCAGTACTTC; cdr3_aa: CASSFGGFYEQYF
j_call: TRBJ2-5; d_call: -; v_call: TRBV28; clone_size: few; cdr3_nt: TGTGCCAGCAGCCAAGGACAGCTCATCGAGACCCAGTACTTC; cdr3_aa: CASSQGQLIETQYF
j_call: TRBJ2-7; d_call: -; v_call: TRBV6-2/TRBV6-3; clone_size: few; cdr3_nt: TGTGCCACCTCCTTCTCCTACGAGCAGTACTTC; cdr3_aa: CATSFSYEQYF
j_call: TRBJ1-2; d_call: TRBD1; v_call: TRBV4-2; clone_size: -; cdr3_nt: TGTGCCAGCAGCCAACCGGGACAGGGATCGGAGGGCTACACCTTC; cdr3_aa: CASSQPGQGSEGYTF
j_call: TRBJ2-1; d_call: -; v_call: TRBV6-4; clone_size: -; cdr3_nt: TGTGCCAGCAGTTGGAACAACAACAATGAGCAGTTCTTC; cdr3_aa: CASSWNNNNEQFF
j_call: TRBJ2-1; d_call: -; v_call: TRBV5-1; clone_size: many; cdr3_nt: TGCGCCAGCACCAATCAGGGTCCCTACAATGAGCAGTTCTTC; cdr3_aa: CASTNQGPYNEQFF
j_call: TRBJ2-5; d_call: -; v_call: TRBV7-9; clone_size: few; cdr3_nt: TGTGCCAGCAGCTTGATACCCGGGGGGCCTCAAGAGACCCAGTACTTC; cdr3_aa: CASSLIPGGPQETQYF
j_call: TRBJ1-1; d_call: TRBD1; v_call: TRBV19; clone_size: -; cdr3_nt: TGTGCCAGTAGAAGGGGGCCGACAGGGACCACTGAAGCTTTCTTT; cdr3_aa: CASRRGPTGTTEAFF
j_call: TRBJ2-3; d_call: TRBD2; v_call: TRBV27; clone_size: few; cdr3_nt: TGTGCCAGCAGTCTTCTCGGGACTAGCGGGAGCACAGATACGCAGTATTTT; cdr3_aa: CASSLLGTSGSTDTQYF
j_call: TRBJ2-5; d_call: -; v_call: TRBV5-5; clone_size: -; cdr3_nt: TGTGCCAGCAGCTCCACGGTAGGAGGGGGAGAGACCCAGTACTTC; cdr3_aa: CASSSTVGGGETQYF
j_call: TRBJ1-4; d_call: -; v_call: TRBV4-1; clone_size: -; cdr3_nt: TGCGCCAGCAGCCAAGCTTTGGAGGGTAATGAAAAACTGTTTTTT; cdr3_aa: CASSQALEGNEKLFF
j_call: TRBJ1-1; d_call: -; v_call: TRBV19; clone_size: few; cdr3_nt: TGTGCCAGTAGTATTACAGGCGGGGGTGAAGCTTTCTTT; cdr3_aa: CASSITGGGEAFF
j_call: TRBJ2-5; d_call: -; v_call: TRBV25-1; clone_size: few; cdr3_nt: TGTGCCAGCAGTGAACAAGGGTTACAAGAGACCCAGTACTTC; cdr3_aa: CASSEQGLQETQYF
j_call: TRBJ2-1; d_call: -; v_call: TRBV27; clone_size: few; cdr3_nt: TGTGCCAGCAGTTCAAGCGGATCCTACAATGAGCAGTTCTTC; cdr3_aa: CASSSSGSYNEQFF
j_call: TRBJ2-7; d_call: TRBD1; v_call: TRBV4-1; clone_size: few; cdr3_nt: TGCGCCAGCAGCGAAGGGGGCACCGGGTACGAGCAGTACTTC; cdr3_aa: CASSEGGTGYEQYF
j_call: TRBJ2-1; d_call: TRBD1; v_call: TRBV12-3/TRBV12-4; clone_size: few; cdr3_nt: TGTGCCAGCAGGACAACCGGGACAGGGTTCCATGAGCAGTTCTTC; cdr3_aa: CASRTTGTGFHEQFF
j_call: TRBJ2-4; d_call: -; v_call: TRBV5-1; clone_size: few; cdr3_nt: TGCGCCAGCAGCTTGGGGAGGGTCACAAACATTCAGTACTTC; cdr3_aa: CASSLGRVTNIQYF
j_call: TRBJ2-1; d_call: -; v_call: TRBV9; clone_size: -; cdr3_nt: TGTGCCAGCAGCCCCTCGGGACGGACAAATGAGCAGTTCTTC; cdr3_aa: CASSPSGRTNEQFF
j_call: TRBJ1-5; d_call: -; v_call: TRBV6-2/TRBV6-3; clone_size: few; cdr3_nt: TGTGCCAGCAGTTCCACGAACGGGTGGCCCCAGCATTTT; cdr3_aa: CASSSTNGWPQHF
j_call: TRBJ2-3; d_call: -; v_call: TRBV23-1; clone_size: few; cdr3_nt: TGCGCCAGCAGTCAATATATCCCGGGGGGCTTTGGTCCAGATACGCAGTATTTT; cdr3_aa: CASSQYIPGGFGPDTQYF
j_call: TRBJ1-5; d_call: -; v_call: TRBV28; clone_size: -; cdr3_nt: TGTGCCAGCAGTTTAGTAAGGGGGTCTCAGCCCCAGCATTTT; cdr3_aa: CASSLVRGSQPQHF
j_call: TRBJ1-5; d_call: -; v_call: TRBV3-1; clone_size: -; cdr3_nt: TGTGCCAGCAGCCAAGTGCCTGGGTCCAATCAGCCCCAGCATTTT; cdr3_aa: CASSQVPGSNQPQHF
j_call: TRBJ2-7; d_call: -; v_call: TRBV19; clone_size: few; cdr3_nt: TGTGCCAGTAGTATAGGTTCCCGCGGGTTCGACGAGCAGTACTTC; cdr3_aa: CASSIGSRGFDEQYF
j_call: TRBJ2-1; d_call: TRBD2; v_call: TRBV6-5; clone_size: -; cdr3_nt: TGTGCCAGCAGTTCAACTAGCGGGGGCCCGTTTTCGACCTACAATGAGCAGTTCTTC; cdr3_aa: CASSSTSGGPFSTYNEQFF
j_call: TRBJ1-2; d_call: -; v_call: TRBV5-1; clone_size: -; cdr3_nt: TGCGCCAGCAGCTCCGGGGGGCCTTCGCGGGCAGGGAATGGCTACACCTTC; cdr3_aa: CASSSGGPSRAGNGYTF
j_call: TRBJ1-1; d_call: -; v_call: TRBV5-1; clone_size: few; cdr3_nt: TGCGCCAGCAGCTTTTGGGGAGACACTGAAGCTTTCTTT; cdr3_aa: CASSFWGDTEAFF
j_call: TRBJ2-3; d_call: TRBD1; v_call: TRBV28; clone_size: -; cdr3_nt: TGTGCCAGCAGTCCTTACAGGGGGCGAGGCACAGATACGCAGTATTTT; cdr3_aa: CASSPYRGRGTDTQYF
j_call: TRBJ2-7; d_call: TRBD2; v_call: TRBV7-6; clone_size: -; cdr3_nt: TGTGCCAGCAGCTCTAGCGGGCCGGCGAGCGAGCAGTACTTC; cdr3_aa: CASSSSGPASEQYF
j_call: TRBJ1-1; d_call: TRBD1; v_call: TRBV18; clone_size: few; cdr3_nt: TGTGCCAGCTCACCACTGGGTCGGACAGGGGGCCTGAACACTGAAGCTTTCTTT; cdr3_aa: CASSPLGRTGGLNTEAFF
j_call: TRBJ2-2; d_call: -; v_call: TRBV12-3/TRBV12-4; clone_size: few; cdr3_nt: TGTGCCAGCAGTTCCGAGGCGAACACCGGGGAGCTGTTTTTT; cdr3_aa: CASSSEANTGELFF
j_call: TRBJ1-5; d_call: -; v_call: TRBV5-1; clone_size: -; cdr3_nt: TGCGCCAGCAGCTTGGGCGAATTTAGCAATCAGCCCCAGCATTTT; cdr3_aa: CASSLGEFSNQPQHF
j_call: TRBJ1-1; d_call: -; v_call: TRBV5-5; clone_size: many; cdr3_nt: TGTGCCAGCAGCCGGAGTCCCAGTCGAGACACTGAAGCTTTCTTT; cdr3_aa: CASSRSPSRDTEAFF